A selection of T cell receptor beta chains follows, all from one sample in a study of blood T cell repertoires in COVID-19. Sequencing used immunoSEQ multiplex PCR; TCRdb keeps in-frame clones, though not all of them. Of 300,000 to 400,000 clones in the sample, approximately 84% are singletons; the top ten hold about 0.93%. The material sequenced was PBMCs or T cells enriched from blood (not recorded which). The receptors here all came from a woman aged 25 to 39 who had recovered from COVID-19. The CDR3 runs from the conserved cysteine through the conserved F or W. The D gene is left open where the match is weak. Clone size is shown for a subset of rows, as once, few, many or a class of expanded clone.

d_gene: .
v_gene: TRBV28
j_gene: TRBJ1-1
abundance: few
CDR3aa: CASRLRKLEAFF
CDR3nt: TGTGCCAGTCGTCTCCGCAAACTTGAAGCTTTCTTT

d_gene: .
v_gene: TRBV19
j_gene: TRBJ1-3
abundance: .
CDR3aa: CASSNRETILSGNTIYF
CDR3nt: TGTGCCAGTAGTAATCGGGAGACCATACTCTCTGGAAACACCATATATTTT

d_gene: .
v_gene: TRBV9
j_gene: TRBJ1-4
abundance: .
CDR3aa: CASSVRGNEKLFF
CDR3nt: TGTGCCAGCAGCGTCCGCGGGAATGAAAAACTGTTTTTT

d_gene: .
v_gene: TRBV25-1
j_gene: TRBJ1-5
abundance: .
CDR3aa: CASSKAGALQPQHF
CDR3nt: TGTGCCAGCAGTAAGGCGGGGGCGCTTCAGCCCCAGCATTTT

d_gene: TRBD1
v_gene: TRBV19
j_gene: TRBJ2-7
abundance: .
CDR3aa: CASSIRGQGSYEQYF
CDR3nt: TGTGCCAGTAGTATCCGGGGACAGGGCTCCTACGAGCAGTACTTC

d_gene: .
v_gene: TRBV19
j_gene: TRBJ1-4
abundance: .
CDR3aa: CATVGNANEKLFF
CDR3nt: TGTGCCACTGTGGGCAACGCTAATGAAAAACTGTTTTTT

d_gene: .
v_gene: TRBV27
j_gene: TRBJ2-5
abundance: .
CDR3aa: CASSRQYQETQYF
CDR3nt: TGTGCCAGCAGTAGACAGTACCAAGAGACCCAGTACTTC

d_gene: TRBD1
v_gene: TRBV6-5
j_gene: TRBJ2-3
abundance: once
CDR3aa: CASRLVGTGDTQYF
CDR3nt: TGTGCCAGCAGGCTGGTGGGGACAGGAGATACGCAGTATTTT

d_gene: TRBD1
v_gene: TRBV18
j_gene: TRBJ2-4
abundance: .
CDR3aa: CASSPGQGNIQYF
CDR3nt: TGTGCCAGCTCACCCGGACAGGGAAACATTCAGTACTTC

d_gene: .
v_gene: TRBV10-2
j_gene: TRBJ2-2
abundance: .
CDR3aa: CASSELATGELFF
CDR3nt: TGCGCCAGCAGTGAGCTAGCGACCGGGGAGCTGTTTTTT

d_gene: .
v_gene: TRBV6-5
j_gene: TRBJ1-2
abundance: .
CDR3aa: CASSPDGGLFYGYTF
CDR3nt: TGTGCCAGCTCCCCTGACGGGGGGCTGTTCTATGGCTACACCTTC

d_gene: .
v_gene: TRBV19
j_gene: TRBJ1-6
abundance: .
CDR3aa: CASRDRGWNSPLHF
CDR3nt: TGTGCCAGTAGGGATAGGGGTTGGAATTCACCCCTCCACTTT

d_gene: .
v_gene: TRBV29-1
j_gene: TRBJ2-3
abundance: .
CDR3aa: CSGDYTDTQYF
CDR3nt: TGCAGCGGAGACTACACAGATACGCAGTATTTT

d_gene: .
v_gene: TRBV7-7
j_gene: TRBJ2-1
abundance: .
CDR3aa: CASSLTAGQYNEQFF
CDR3nt: TGTGCCAGCAGCTTAACGGCGGGGCAATACAATGAGCAGTTCTTC

d_gene: TRBD1
v_gene: TRBV5-4
j_gene: TRBJ2-7
abundance: .
CDR3aa: CASSLDPTGQGTYEQYF
CDR3nt: TGTGCCAGCAGCTTGGACCCCACGGGACAGGGGACCTACGAGCAGTACTTC

d_gene: .
v_gene: TRBV11-3
j_gene: TRBJ2-3
abundance: .
CDR3aa: CASSLNRDTDTQYF
CDR3nt: TGTGCCAGCAGCTTAAACAGGGACACAGATACGCAGTATTTT

d_gene: TRBD1
v_gene: TRBV5-1
j_gene: TRBJ2-3
abundance: .
CDR3aa: CASSALTGASDTQYF
CDR3nt: TGCGCCAGCAGCGCCTTAACAGGGGCTTCAGATACGCAGTATTTT

d_gene: .
v_gene: TRBV28
j_gene: TRBJ2-7
abundance: .
CDR3aa: CASMRAYEQYF
CDR3nt: TGTGCCAGCATGAGGGCCTACGAGCAGTACTTC

d_gene: TRBD1
v_gene: TRBV19
j_gene: TRBJ2-1
abundance: .
CDR3aa: CASARPGQGAYNEQFF
CDR3nt: TGTGCCAGTGCGAGACCGGGACAGGGGGCTTACAATGAGCAGTTCTTC

d_gene: .
v_gene: TRBV19
j_gene: TRBJ1-1
abundance: .
CDR3aa: CASSWAPGNTEAFF
CDR3nt: TGTGCCAGTAGTTGGGCCCCAGGGAACACTGAAGCTTTCTTT

d_gene: .
v_gene: TRBV29-1
j_gene: TRBJ1-4
abundance: .
CDR3aa: CSVGGGGKLFF
CDR3nt: TGCAGCGTCGGGGGGGGTGGAAAACTGTTTTTT

d_gene: .
v_gene: TRBV7-9
j_gene: TRBJ1-1
abundance: .
CDR3aa: CASSSQPGAGIGTEAFF
CDR3nt: TGTGCCAGCAGCTCCCAACCAGGAGCGGGGATTGGCACTGAAGCTTTCTTT

d_gene: TRBD1
v_gene: TRBV6-5
j_gene: TRBJ2-7
abundance: .
CDR3aa: CASMNSMTGEYEQYF
CDR3nt: TGTGCCAGCATGAACAGCATGACAGGGGAGTACGAGCAGTACTTC